The T cell receptor beta chain under discussion was sequenced for a study of spatial heterogeneity in lung cancer. Time point described: sample taken at primary tumor resection. In each case, whole RNA from tumor, nontumor lung or frozen PBMC was sequenced unsorted. In TCRdb, the 5' RACE reads were re-called with MiXCR into one record per CDR3 protein. This sample has tens of thousands of distinct CDR3 sequences, with 10% to 15% found just once. The receptor's source is a male donor with early-stage non-small cell lung cancer. The sample consisted of PBMCs, taken at surgery.

The CDR3 loop is CASSPSGQGGGYTF. CDR3 DNA sequence: TGTGCCAGCAGCCCTTCGGGACAGGGCGGGGGCTACACCTTC. V and J are TRBV3-1 and TRBJ1-2; 9 bases map to TRBD1. Germline CDR1 and CDR2: LGHDT and YNNKEL (reference sequence). This CDR3 is built from 14 residues. The V gene end was trimmed by 4 bases and the J gene end by 8 bases; junction bases not matched to a gene: 8.